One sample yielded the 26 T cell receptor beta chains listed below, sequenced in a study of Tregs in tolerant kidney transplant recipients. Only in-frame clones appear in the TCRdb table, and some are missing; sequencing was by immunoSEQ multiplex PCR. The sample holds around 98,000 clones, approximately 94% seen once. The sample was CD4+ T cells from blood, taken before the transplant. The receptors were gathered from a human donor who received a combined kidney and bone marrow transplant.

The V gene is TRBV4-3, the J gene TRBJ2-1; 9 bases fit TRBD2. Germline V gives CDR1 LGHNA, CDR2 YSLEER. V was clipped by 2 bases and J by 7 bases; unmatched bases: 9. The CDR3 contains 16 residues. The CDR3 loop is CASSQFRAGGRNEQFF. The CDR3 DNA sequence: TGCGCCAGCAGCCAATTTCGAGCGGGAGGAAGGAATGAGCAGTTCTTC.

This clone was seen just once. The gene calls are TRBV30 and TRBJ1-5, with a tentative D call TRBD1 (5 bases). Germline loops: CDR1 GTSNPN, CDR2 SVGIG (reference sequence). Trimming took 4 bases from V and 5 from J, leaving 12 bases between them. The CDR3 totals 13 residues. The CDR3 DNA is TGTGCCTGGACAGGGTCGAAGGATCAGCCCCAGCATTTT. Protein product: CAWTGSKDQPQHF.

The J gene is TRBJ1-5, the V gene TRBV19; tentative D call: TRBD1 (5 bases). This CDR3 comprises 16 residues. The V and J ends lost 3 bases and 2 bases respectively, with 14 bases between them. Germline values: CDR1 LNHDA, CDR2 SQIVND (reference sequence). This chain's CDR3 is CASSIGAGYGNQPQHF. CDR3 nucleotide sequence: TGTGCCAGTAGTATTGGGGCAGGGTACGGCAATCAGCCCCAGCATTTT.

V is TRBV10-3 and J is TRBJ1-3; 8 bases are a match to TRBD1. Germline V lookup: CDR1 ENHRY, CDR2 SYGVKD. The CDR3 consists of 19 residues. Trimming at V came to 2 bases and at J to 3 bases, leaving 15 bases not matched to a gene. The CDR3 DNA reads TGTGCCATCAGTGAGCACCGGGACAGGACCCCTCCGTATGGAAACACCATATATTTT. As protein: CAISEHRDRTPPYGNTIYF.

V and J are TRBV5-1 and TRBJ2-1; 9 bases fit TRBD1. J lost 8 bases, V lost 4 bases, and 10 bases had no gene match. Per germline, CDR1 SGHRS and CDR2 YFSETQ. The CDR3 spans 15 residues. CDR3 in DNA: TGCGCCAGCAGCCCCAACCCGGGACAGGGTTATGAGCAGTTCTTC. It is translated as CASSPNPGQGYEQFF.

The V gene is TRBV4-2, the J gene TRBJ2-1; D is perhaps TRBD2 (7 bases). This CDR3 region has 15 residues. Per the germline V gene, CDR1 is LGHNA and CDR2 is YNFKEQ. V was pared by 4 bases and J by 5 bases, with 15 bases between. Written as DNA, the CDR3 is TGTGCCAGCAGCCCGAGGAGGGGGACTAACAATGAGCAGTTCTTC. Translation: CASSPRRGTNNEQFF.

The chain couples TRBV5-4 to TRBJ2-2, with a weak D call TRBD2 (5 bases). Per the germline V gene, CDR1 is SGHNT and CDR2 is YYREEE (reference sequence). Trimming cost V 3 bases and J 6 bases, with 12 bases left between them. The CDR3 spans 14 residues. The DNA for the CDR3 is TGTGCCAGCAGCTCAACTAGGAGTCCCGGGGAGCTGTTTTTT. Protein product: CASSSTRSPGELFF.

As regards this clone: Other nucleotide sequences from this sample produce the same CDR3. CDR3 nucleotide sequence: TGCGCCAGCAGCTTGCGGACAGGGGGAAATTCACCCCTCCACTTT. The encoded protein is CASSLRTGGNSPLHF. This chain connects TRBV5-1 to TRBJ1-6; the match to TRBD1 covers 10 bases. This CDR3 is 15 amino acids long. CDR1 and CDR2 from the germline V gene are SGHRS and YFSETQ. J lost 7 bases, V lost 1 base, and 2 bases had no gene match.

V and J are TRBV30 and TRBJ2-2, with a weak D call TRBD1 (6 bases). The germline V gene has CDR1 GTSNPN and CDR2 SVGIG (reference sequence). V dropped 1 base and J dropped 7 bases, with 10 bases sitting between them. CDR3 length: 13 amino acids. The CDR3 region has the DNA TGTGCCTGGAGTGCCCGACAGGTCGGGGAGCTGTTTTTT. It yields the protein CAWSARQVGELFF.

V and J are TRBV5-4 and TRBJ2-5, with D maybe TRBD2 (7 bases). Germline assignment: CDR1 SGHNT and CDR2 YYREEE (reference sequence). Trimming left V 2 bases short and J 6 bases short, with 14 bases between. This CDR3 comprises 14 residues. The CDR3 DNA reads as TGTGCCAGCAGCTTACGGGGGGCCGAGCAGACCCAGTACTTC. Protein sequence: CASSLRGAEQTQYF.

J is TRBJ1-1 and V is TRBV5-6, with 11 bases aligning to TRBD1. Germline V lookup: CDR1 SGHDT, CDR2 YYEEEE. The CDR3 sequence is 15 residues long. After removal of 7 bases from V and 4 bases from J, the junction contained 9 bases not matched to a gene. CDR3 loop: CASGRTGGAGTEAFF. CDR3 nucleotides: TGTGCCAGCGGGCGGACAGGGGGCGCGGGCACTGAAGCTTTCTTT. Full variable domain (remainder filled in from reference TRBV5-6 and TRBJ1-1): DAGVTQSPTHLIKTRGQQVTLRCSPKSGHDTVSWYQQALGQGPQFIFQYYEEEERQRGNFPDRFSGHQFPNYSSELNVNALLLGDSALYLCASGRTGGAGTEAFFGQGTRLTVV.

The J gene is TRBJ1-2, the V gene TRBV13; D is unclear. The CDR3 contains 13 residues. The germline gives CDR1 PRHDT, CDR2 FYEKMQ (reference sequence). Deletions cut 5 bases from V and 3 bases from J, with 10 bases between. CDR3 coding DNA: TGTGCCAGCAGCCCCACATGGTACTATGGCTACACCTTC. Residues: CASSPTWYYGYTF.

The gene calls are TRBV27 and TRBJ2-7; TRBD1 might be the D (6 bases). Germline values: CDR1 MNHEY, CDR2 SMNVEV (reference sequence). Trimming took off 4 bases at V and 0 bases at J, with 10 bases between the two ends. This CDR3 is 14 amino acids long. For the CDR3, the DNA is TGTGCCAGCAGTTCGACAGGCATCTCCTACGAGCAGTACTTC. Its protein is CASSSTGISYEQYF.

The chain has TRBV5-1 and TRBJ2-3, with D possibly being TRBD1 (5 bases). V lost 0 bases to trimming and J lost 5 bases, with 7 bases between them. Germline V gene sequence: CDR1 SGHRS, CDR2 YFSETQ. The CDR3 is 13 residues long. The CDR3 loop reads CASSLGGQDTQYF. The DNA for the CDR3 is TGCGCCAGCAGCTTGGGGGGCCAAGATACGCAGTATTTT.

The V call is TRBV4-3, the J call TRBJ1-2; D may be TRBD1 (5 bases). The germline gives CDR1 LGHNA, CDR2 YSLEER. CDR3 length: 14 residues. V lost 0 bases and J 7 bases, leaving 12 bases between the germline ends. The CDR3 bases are TGCGCCAGCAGCCAAGATGGGGGGTCCGGTGGCTACACCTTC. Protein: CASSQDGGSGGYTF.

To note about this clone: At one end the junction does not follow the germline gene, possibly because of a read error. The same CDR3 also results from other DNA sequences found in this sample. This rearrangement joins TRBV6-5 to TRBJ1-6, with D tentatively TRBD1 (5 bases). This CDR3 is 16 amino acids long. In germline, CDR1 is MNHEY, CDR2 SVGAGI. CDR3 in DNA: TGTGCCAGCAGTTATTCCCCGGGGGGGGTTAATTCCCCCCTCCACTTT. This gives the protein CASSYSPGGVNSPLHF.

CDR3 in DNA: TGTGCCAGTAGTATTTTGGACAAAGCGTTCGACAATCAGCCCCAGCATTTT. Its translation: CASSILDKAFDNQPQHF. The chain carries TRBV19 and TRBJ1-5, with TRBD1 as a possible D gene (5 bases). The CDR3 length is 17 residues. Germline CDR1 is LNHDA and CDR2 is SQIVND (reference sequence). Trimming left V 3 bases short and J 3 bases short, with 18 bases between.

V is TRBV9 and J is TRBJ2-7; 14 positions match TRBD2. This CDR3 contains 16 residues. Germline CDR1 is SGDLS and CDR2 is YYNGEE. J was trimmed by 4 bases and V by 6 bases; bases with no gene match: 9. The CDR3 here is CASKTTGTSGSYEQYF. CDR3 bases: TGTGCCAGCAAAACCACTGGGACTAGCGGGAGTTACGAGCAGTACTTC.

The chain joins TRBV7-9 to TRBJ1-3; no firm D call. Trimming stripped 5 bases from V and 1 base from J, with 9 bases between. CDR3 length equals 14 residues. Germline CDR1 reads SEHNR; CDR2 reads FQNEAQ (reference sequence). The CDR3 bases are TGTGCCAGCAGCCCGTCTTCGTCTGGAAACACCATATATTTT. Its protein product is CASSPSSSGNTIYF.

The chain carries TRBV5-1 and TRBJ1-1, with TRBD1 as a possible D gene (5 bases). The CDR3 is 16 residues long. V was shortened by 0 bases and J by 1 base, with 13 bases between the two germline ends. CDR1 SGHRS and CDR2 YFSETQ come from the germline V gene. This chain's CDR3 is CASSLDPTTGNTEAFF. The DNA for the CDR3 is TGCGCCAGCAGCTTGGATCCTACTACAGGGAACACTGAAGCTTTCTTT.

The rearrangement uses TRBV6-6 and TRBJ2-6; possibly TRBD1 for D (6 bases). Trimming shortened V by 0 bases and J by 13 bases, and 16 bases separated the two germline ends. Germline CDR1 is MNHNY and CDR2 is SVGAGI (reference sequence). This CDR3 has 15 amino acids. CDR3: CASSYSGQTTEVLTF. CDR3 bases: TGTGCCAGCAGTTACTCGGGACAAACCACGGAGGTCCTGACTTTC.

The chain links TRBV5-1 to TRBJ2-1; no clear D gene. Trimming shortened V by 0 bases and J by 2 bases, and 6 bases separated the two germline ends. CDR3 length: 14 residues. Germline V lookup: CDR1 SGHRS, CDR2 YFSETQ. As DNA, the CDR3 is TGCGCCAGCAGCTTGGAAGCGACCTACAATGAGCAGTTCTTC. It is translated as CASSLEATYNEQFF.

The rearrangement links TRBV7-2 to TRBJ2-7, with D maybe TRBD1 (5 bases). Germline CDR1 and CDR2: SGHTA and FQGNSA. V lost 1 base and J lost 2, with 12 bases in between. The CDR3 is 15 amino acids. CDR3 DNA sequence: TGTGCCAGCAGCTTAGAACAGGTGCCAACCTACGAGCAGTACTTC. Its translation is CASSLEQVPTYEQYF.

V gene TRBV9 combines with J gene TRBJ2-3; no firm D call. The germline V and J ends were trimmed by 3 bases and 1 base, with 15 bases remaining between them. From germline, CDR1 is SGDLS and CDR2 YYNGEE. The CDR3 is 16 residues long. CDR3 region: CASSASEVLGTDTQYF. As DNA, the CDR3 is TGTGCCAGCAGCGCCTCCGAGGTCCTTGGCACAGATACGCAGTATTTT.

This CDR3 is CASSKGHGRVGGYTF. The CDR3 DNA sequence: TGCGCCAGCAGCAAAGGGCATGGCAGGGTGGGCGGCTACACCTTC. The chain employs TRBV4-3 and TRBJ1-2; a possible D gene is TRBD1 (5 bases). The CDR3 extends over 15 amino acids. The V gene lost 5 bases and the J gene lost 8 bases, with 21 bases spanning the gap. CDR1 is LGHNA, CDR2 YSLEER, per germline.

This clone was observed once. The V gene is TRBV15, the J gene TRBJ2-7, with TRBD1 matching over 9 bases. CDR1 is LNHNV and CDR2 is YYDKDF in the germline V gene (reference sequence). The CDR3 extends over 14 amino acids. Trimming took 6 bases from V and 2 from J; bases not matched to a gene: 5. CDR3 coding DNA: TGTGCCACCAGGACGGACAGGGGAACCTACGAGCAGTACTTC. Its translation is CATRTDRGTYEQYF.